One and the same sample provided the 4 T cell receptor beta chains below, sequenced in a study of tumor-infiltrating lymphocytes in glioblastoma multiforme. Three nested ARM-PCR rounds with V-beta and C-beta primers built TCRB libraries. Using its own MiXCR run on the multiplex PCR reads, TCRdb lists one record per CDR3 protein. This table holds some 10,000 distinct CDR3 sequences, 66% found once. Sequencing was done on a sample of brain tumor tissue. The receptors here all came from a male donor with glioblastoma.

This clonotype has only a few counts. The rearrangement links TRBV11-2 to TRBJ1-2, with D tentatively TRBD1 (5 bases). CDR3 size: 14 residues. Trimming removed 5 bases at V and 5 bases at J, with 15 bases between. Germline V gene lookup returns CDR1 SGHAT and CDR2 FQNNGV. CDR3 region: CASSPGPLAYGYTF. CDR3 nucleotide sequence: TGTGCCAGCAGCCCGGGACCGCTCGCTTATGGCTACACCTTC.

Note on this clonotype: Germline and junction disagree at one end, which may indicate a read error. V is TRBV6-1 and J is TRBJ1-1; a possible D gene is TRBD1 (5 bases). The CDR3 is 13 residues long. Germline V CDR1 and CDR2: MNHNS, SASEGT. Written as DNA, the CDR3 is TGTGCCAGCAATTATGGGGGGTACACTGAGGCTTTCTTT. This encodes CASNYGGYTEAFF.

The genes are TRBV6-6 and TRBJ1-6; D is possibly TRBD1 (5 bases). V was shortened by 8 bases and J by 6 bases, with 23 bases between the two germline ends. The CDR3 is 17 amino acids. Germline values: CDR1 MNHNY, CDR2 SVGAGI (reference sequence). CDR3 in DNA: TGTGCCAGCGTCCCGGTTACGGGCGGGGGGATTAATTCACCCCTCCACTTT. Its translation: CASVPVTGGGINSPLHF.

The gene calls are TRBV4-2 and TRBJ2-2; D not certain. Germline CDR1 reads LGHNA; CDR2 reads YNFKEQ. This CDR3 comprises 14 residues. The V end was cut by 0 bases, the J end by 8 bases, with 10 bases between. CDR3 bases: TGTGCCAGCAGCCAAGAGTGGGAAAGGGGGGAGCTGTTTTTT. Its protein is CASSQEWERGELFF.